This T cell receptor (beta chain) was sequenced for a study of blood T cell repertoires in COVID-19. At the level of the study: There were acute and convalescent COVID-19 samples, and they came from the United States, Italy and Spain. PBMCs, B-cell-depleted T cells, or T cells provided the cDNA or gDNA that made up the material.

Per the study methods: By means of reference gene primer amplification, nucleated cell counts were estimated. The table came from immunoSEQ multiplex PCR; TCRdb's copy has only in-frame clones and leaves some out. The V and J calls and clone size are taken from that table; D and trimming were inferred from the DNA. The sample has about 150,000 clones, 87% seen once. Trimming cost V 0 bases and J 1 base, with 13 bases left between them. CDR1 and CDR2 from the germline V gene are SGHDT and YYEEEE. The CDR3 totals 16 residues. This TCR came from an older man with acute or convalescent COVID-19. The chain combines TRBV5-6 with TRBJ1-1; D not resolved. Sequencing used peripheral blood. CDR3: CASSLARLSPNTEAFF. DNA for the CDR3: TGTGCCAGCAGCTTGGCCAGGCTAAGTCCGAACACTGAAGCTTTCTTT.